This record looks at one T cell receptor (beta chain) sequence and its context. Germline V gene sequence: CDR1 SGHKS, CDR2 YYEKEE (reference sequence). Germline trimming cut 0 bases from V and 0 bases from J; bases unmatched to any gene: 9. The CDR3 has 19 residues. The data stem from a study of T cells after somatic rescue of genetic block. Using immunoSEQ multiplex PCR, the repertoire was profiled, and TCRdb retains in-frame clones only, with some absent. This sample has more than 9,500 clones, with approximately 79% found just once. V and J are TRBV5-5 and TRBJ1-5; 10 positions agree with TRBD1. This clonotype originated in a boy aged 5-17 years. The sequencing sample was made of peripheral blood mononuclear cells (PBMCs). The CDR3 is CASSLALGQGKGSNQPQHF. In nucleotides, the CDR3 is TGTGCCAGCAGCTTGGCGTTGGGACAGGGGAAGGGTAGCAATCAGCCCCAGCATTTT.